This TCR beta chain was recovered during a study of blood T cell repertoires in COVID-19. This CDR3 contains 15 residues. Germline CDR1 reads LNHDA; CDR2 reads SQIVND (reference sequence). Trimming left V 0 bases short and J 1 base short, with 9 bases between. Study processing details: Reference gene primer amplification yielded estimated nucleated cell counts. The protocol was immunoSEQ multiplex PCR, while the TCRdb copy is restricted to in-frame clones and leaves out a portion. V, J and clone size are those of that table, while D and trimming were read from the DNA. This sample has about 140,000 clones, with just over 85% found just once.

This chain links TRBV19 with TRBJ2-5, with D possibly TRBD2 on 7 matching bases. Sample: peripheral blood. This sequence was found in a woman in her fifties or sixties with acute or convalescent COVID-19. The CDR3 DNA reads TGTGCCAGTAGTATAGAGCGGGGGCGCCAAGAGACCCAGTACTTC. Translated: CASSIERGRQETQYF.